The 21 T cell receptor beta chains in this list originate from one sample, sequenced in a study of identical twins. TCRdb passed the 5' RACE reads through MiXCR, listing each CDR3 protein once. The data show 250,000 or so distinct CDR3 sequences, around 8% seen once. This sample was shared with a second study, whose subject was yellow fever vaccine responses in identical twins.

The sequenced material came from CD8+ T cells sorted from blood. The receptors originated from a woman between 18 and 29 years old in good health.

This clonotype was counted at least ten times. V usage is TRBV15 and J usage is TRBJ2-2, with D perhaps assigned TRBD1 or TRBD2 (5 bases each). Germline CDR1 is LNHNV and CDR2 is YYDKDF (reference sequence). V dropped 0 bases and J dropped 4 bases, with 12 bases sitting between them. The CDR3 is 16 residues long. CDR3 in DNA: TGTGCCACCAGCAGAGACCGGGGCCGGGTCACCGGGGAGCTGTTTTTT. Its translation is CATSRDRGRVTGELFF.

The rearrangement uses TRBV9 and TRBJ2-1; D ambiguous. This CDR3 comprises 17 residues. Germline loops: CDR1 SGDLS, CDR2 YYNGEE. The germline V and J ends were trimmed by 0 bases and 0 bases, with 13 bases remaining between them. Here the CDR3 DNA reads TGTGCCAGCAGCGTAGCTACCGGGTACAGCTCCTACAATGAGCAGTTCTTC. It specifies CASSVATGYSSYNEQFF.

This clonotype was counted a few times. The J gene is TRBJ2-1, the V gene TRBV20-1, with 7 bases aligning to TRBD2. Trimming took 4 bases from V and 3 from J; bases not matched to a gene: 6. There are 14 residues in the CDR3. Per germline, CDR1 DFQATT and CDR2 SNEGSKA (reference sequence). The CDR3 DNA sequence: TGCAGTGCTAAGGAGGGGAGGGACTACAATGAGCAGTTCTTC. It yields the protein CSAKEGRDYNEQFF.

This clonotype has more than one count but fewer than ten. In DNA, the CDR3 is TGCAGCGTGTATGGCGACCAAGAGACCCAGTACTTC. It yields the protein CSVYGDQETQYF. This chain connects TRBV29-1 to TRBJ2-5, with no clear D. This CDR3 comprises 12 residues. V gave up 6 bases and J gave up 0 bases, with 8 bases separating them. Germline V CDR1 and CDR2: SQVTM, ANQGSEA.

Only a few counts were recorded for this clonotype. The rearrangement uses TRBV2 and TRBJ1-1; 9 nucleotides align to TRBD1. The CDR3 is 15 residues long. Trimming removed 4 bases from V and 10 bases from J; junction bases left unmatched: 13. Germline CDR1 is SNHLY and CDR2 is FYNNEI. This CDR3 reads CASSVGTGLFTGAFF. The CDR3 region has the DNA TGTGCCAGCAGTGTAGGGACAGGGCTTTTTACCGGAGCTTTCTTT.

This CDR3 is CASSLGWGGGYEQYF. In nucleotides, the CDR3 is TGCGCCAGCAGCTTGGGGTGGGGGGGCGGCTACGAGCAGTACTTC. The chain is built from TRBV5-1 and TRBJ2-7, with D possibly TRBD2 on 7 matching bases. CDR3 length equals 15 residues. Germline loops: CDR1 SGHRS, CDR2 YFSETQ. V lost 0 bases and J lost 3, with 13 bases in between.

This rearrangement joins TRBV10-3 to TRBJ2-1, with D maybe TRBD2 (5 bases). Germline CDR1 ENHRY, CDR2 SYGVKD. This CDR3 has 12 amino acids. V shed 6 bases and J shed 7 bases, with 10 bases lying between them. CDR3 protein: CAISDEGNEQFF. As DNA, the CDR3 is TGTGCCATCAGCGACGAGGGTAATGAGCAGTTCTTC.

This clonotype occurred many times. This rearrangement joins TRBV7-6 to TRBJ1-5; perhaps TRBD1 as D (5 bases). CDR1 and CDR2 (germline): SGHVS, FNYEAQ. Trimming shortened V by 6 bases and J by 0 bases, and 12 bases separated the two germline ends. The CDR3 runs to 15 residues. CDR3 loop: CASSLGVYSNQPQHF. The CDR3 bases are TGTGCCAGCAGTCTAGGGGTTTATAGCAATCAGCCCCAGCATTTT. Supplemented by reference TRBV7-6 and TRBJ1-5, the full variable domain reads GAGVSQSPRYKVTKRGQDVALRCDPISGHVSLYWYRQALGQGPEFLTYFNYEAQQDKSGLPNDRFSAERPEGSISTLTIQRTEQRDSAMYRCASSLGVYSNQPQHFGDGTRLSIL.

The sample holds a few counts of this clonotype. The V call is TRBV7-9, the J call TRBJ2-1; 9 nucleotides align to TRBD2. Germline assignment: CDR1 SEHNR and CDR2 FQNEAQ (reference sequence). This CDR3 has 16 residues. The V gene end was trimmed by 3 bases and the J gene end by 8 bases; junction bases not matched to a gene: 11. In DNA, the CDR3 is TGTGCCAGCAGCTTGTTATCGGGACTAGCAGTCGATGAGCAGTTCTTC. It encodes CASSLLSGLAVDEQFF.

The chain carries TRBV7-8 and TRBJ1-2, with a tentative D call TRBD1 (5 bases). Germline V gene data show CDR1 as SGHVS and CDR2 as FQNEAQ. Trimming removed 4 bases from V and 11 bases from J, with 14 bases in between. CDR3 length: 12 residues. The CDR3 spells CASSSGTPLYTF. Here the CDR3 DNA reads TGTGCCAGCAGCTCCGGGACTCCTCTATACACCTTC.

This clonotype turned up a few times. The chain's CDR3 is CASSTVLVTDTQYF. CDR3 bases: TGTGCCAGCAGCACTGTACTAGTCACAGATACGCAGTATTTT. The chain is built from TRBV27 and TRBJ2-3; TRBD2 is a possible D gene (5 bases). The germline V and J ends were trimmed by 6 bases and 2 bases, with 12 bases remaining between them. Per the germline V gene, CDR1 is MNHEY and CDR2 is SMNVEV (reference sequence). CDR3 size: 14 residues.

The table lists this clonotype with many counts. The chain employs TRBV29-1 and TRBJ1-1, with 7 bases that match TRBD1. Germline CDR1 SQVTM, CDR2 ANQGSEA. The CDR3 totals 12 residues. V trimming: 3 bases; J trimming: 3 bases; junction bases outside the gene matches: 1. CDR3 protein: CSVDGTDTEAFF. CDR3 DNA: TGCAGCGTTGACGGGACAGACACTGAAGCTTTCTTT.

The chain uses TRBV2 and TRBJ2-7; D is perhaps TRBD1 (5 bases). This CDR3 comprises 14 residues. The germline gives CDR1 SNHLY, CDR2 FYNNEI. V was trimmed by 2 bases and J by 2 bases, leaving 10 bases between them. Here the CDR3 reads CASSEWRTTYEQYF. The DNA for the CDR3 is TGTGCCAGCAGTGAATGGCGGACAACCTACGAGCAGTACTTC.

The rearrangement uses TRBV7-2 and TRBJ2-1; D remains unclear. The CDR3 has 13 amino acids. V was pared by 2 bases and J by 7 bases, with 9 bases between. Germline V lookup: CDR1 SGHTA, CDR2 FQGNSA. The DNA for the CDR3 is TGTGCCAGCAGCTTATCCTGGAGAAATGAGCAGTTCTTC. Translated: CASSLSWRNEQFF.

V usage is TRBV11-2 and J usage is TRBJ1-1; 12 nucleotides line up with TRBD1. The CDR3 consists of 19 residues. The V and J ends lost 4 bases and 1 base, in that order; junction bases with no gene match: 13. From germline, CDR1 is SGHAT and CDR2 FQNNGV. CDR3 bases: TGTGCCAGCAGCTCTTACCGGGACAGGGGGCGCATTAGGAACACTGAAGCTTTCTTT. Translated: CASSSYRDRGRIRNTEAFF.

This clonotype was recorded many times. The chain recombines TRBV5-1 with TRBJ2-1, with TRBD1 matching 7 bases. This CDR3 has 16 amino acids. V lost 3 bases to trimming and J lost 9 bases; unmatched junction nucleotides: 15. Germline CDR1 and CDR2: SGHRS and YFSETQ. The CDR3 is CASSSPDRTRLSEQFF. The CDR3 nucleotides read TGCGCCAGCAGCTCCCCGGACAGGACCCGACTCTCTGAGCAGTTCTTC.

This clonotype was seen at least ten times. V is TRBV9 and J is TRBJ2-7; 9 nucleotides match TRBD1. V was clipped by 2 bases and J by 3 bases; unmatched bases: 3. This CDR3 is built from 14 residues. Per germline, CDR1 SGDLS and CDR2 YYNGEE. DNA of the CDR3: TGTGCCAGCAGCGTTACAGGGGGCTACTACGAGCAGTACTTC. Translation: CASSVTGGYYEQYF.

The chain links TRBV6-5 to TRBJ2-1; 9 bases are shared with TRBD1. The CDR3 is 16 residues long. V shed 0 bases, J shed 8 bases, and the junction held 8 bases outside the gene matches. Germline V gene sequence: CDR1 MNHEY, CDR2 SVGAGI. CDR3 sequence (DNA): TGTGCCAGCAGTTACTCTTGGGGGACAGGGTCGGATGAGCAGTTCTTC. Translated, it gives CASSYSWGTGSDEQFF.

This chain connects TRBV20-1 to TRBJ2-1; D is perhaps TRBD1 (6 bases). This CDR3 region has 13 residues. The V gene's germline CDR1 is DFQATT and CDR2 SNEGSKA (reference sequence). The V and J ends lost 3 bases and 4 bases respectively, with 10 bases between them. The CDR3, as DNA: TGCAGTGCTAGGGGGGCGAAATACAATGAGCAGTTCTTC. This sequence encodes CSARGAKYNEQFF.

This clonotype came up a few times. This chain links TRBV11-2 with TRBJ2-7; D is uncertain. Germline V lookup: CDR1 SGHAT, CDR2 FQNNGV. The V and J ends lost 5 bases and 6 bases respectively, with 8 bases between them. There are 11 residues in the CDR3. The CDR3, as DNA: TGTGCCAGCAGCCACCTACTCGAGCAGTACTTC. It codes for CASSHLLEQYF.

This clonotype was recorded a few times. The chain couples TRBV4-3 to TRBJ2-1, with 7 bases fitting TRBD2. The germline V gene has CDR1 LGHNA and CDR2 YSLEER. The CDR3 spans 19 residues. With 3 bases clipped from V and 2 bases from J, the junction kept 16 bases outside the gene matches. CDR3 DNA sequence: TGCGCCAGCAGCCAGTCTGTACCTCTCCTAGCGGAGGCCTACAATGAGCAGTTCTTC. Protein product: CASSQSVPLLAEAYNEQFF.